The 23 T cell receptor beta chains in this list originate from one sample, sequenced in a study of read filtering for tumor transcriptome and immune sequencing. The library was built from 400 ng RNA with molecular barcoded adaptors for alpha/delta and beta/gamma chains. TCRdb reprocessed the reads with MiXCR, giving one entry per CDR3 protein. The profile shows approximately 90,000 distinct CDR3 sequences, around an eighth of them singletons. Sequencing was performed on a population of CD138-negative cells sorted from bone marrow. The receptor set was obtained from a donor at least 40 years old with multiple myeloma.

This clonotype occurred many times. The chain uses TRBV9 and TRBJ2-1, with 10 bases aligning to TRBD2. This CDR3 has 15 residues. Germline loops: CDR1 SGDLS, CDR2 YYNGEE. J lost 5 bases, V lost 2 bases, and 4 bases had no gene match. The CDR3 DNA reads TGTGCCAGCAGCGTTCTAGCGGGAGTTAACAATGAGCAGTTCTTC. It codes for CASSVLAGVNNEQFF.

This clonotype was counted only a few times. A read error may be the cause here, since a much bigger clone is one base away. This chain joins TRBV6-6 and TRBJ2-1, with 8 bases identical to TRBD2. Germline V lookup: CDR1 MNHNY, CDR2 SVGAGI (reference sequence). This CDR3 comprises 13 residues. CDR3 residues: CASTGGPYSEQFF. Written as DNA, the CDR3 is TGTGCCAGCACGGGAGGGCCCTACAGTGAGCAGTTCTTC.

As concerns this clonotype: With a far larger clone one base away, a read error is the likely cause. The V and J genes are TRBV11-1 and TRBJ2-6, with D possibly being TRBD1 or TRBD2 (6 bases each). The CDR3 contains 14 residues. Germline CDR1 reads SGHAT; CDR2 reads FQDESV (reference sequence). CDR3 DNA sequence: TGTGCCAGCAGTGGGGCGAGGGGGGCCAACGTCCTGGCTTTC. This gives the protein CASSGARGANVLAF.

The V and J genes are TRBV11-2 and TRBJ2-3; D is perhaps TRBD2 (5 bases). Per germline, CDR1 SGHAT and CDR2 FQNNGV. CDR3 length: 15 residues. V dropped 7 bases and J dropped 0 bases, with 14 bases sitting between them. The CDR3 reads CASNSLAQSTDTQYF. CDR3 DNA sequence: TGTGCCAGCAACTCCCTAGCCCAAAGCACAGATACGCAGTATTTT.

This clonotype was counted at least ten times. CDR3 in DNA: TGCAGCGTTGAGGGGGGATGGGATGAGCAGTTCTTC. It yields the protein CSVEGGWDEQFF. The chain combines TRBV29-1 with TRBJ2-1; D may be TRBD2 (6 bases). Trimming shortened V by 3 bases and J by 8 bases, and 11 bases separated the two germline ends. This CDR3 is 12 amino acids long. CDR1 is SQVTM and CDR2 is ANQGSEA in the germline V gene.

This clonotype was counted many times. The chain links TRBV5-1 to TRBJ2-1; D is undetermined. From germline, CDR1 is SGHRS and CDR2 YFSETQ. Trimming pared 0 bases from V and 5 bases from J, leaving 9 bases between. The CDR3 is 14 residues long. The CDR3 nucleotides are TGCGCCAGCAGCTTGGGGCGGCTTGACAATGAGCAGTTCTTC. This sequence encodes CASSLGRLDNEQFF.

This clonotype occurred many times. This chain joins TRBV5-1 and TRBJ2-6; D call uncertain. In germline, CDR1 is SGHRS, CDR2 YFSETQ. Trimming removed 6 bases from V and 4 bases from J, with 11 bases in between. CDR3 length: 14 residues. CDR3 residues: CASMGIDGANVLTF. The CDR3, as DNA: TGCGCCAGCATGGGGATTGACGGGGCCAACGTCCTGACTTTC.

This clonotype was recorded at least ten times. The chain has TRBV20-1 and TRBJ2-7, with TRBD2 as a possible D gene (5 bases). The CDR3 contains 12 residues. Deletions cut 0 bases from V and 7 bases from J, with 10 bases between. The germline gives CDR1 DFQATT, CDR2 SNEGSKA (reference sequence). The CDR3 reads CSARELVKEQYF. CDR3 nucleotide sequence: TGCAGTGCTAGAGAACTAGTTAAGGAGCAGTACTTC.

This clonotype was counted at least ten times. The rearrangement uses TRBV24-1 and TRBJ2-2; D unresolved. V shed 9 bases and J shed 2 bases, with 9 bases lying between them. There are 13 residues in the CDR3. Looked up from germline, CDR1 is KGHDR and CDR2 is SFDVKD. The CDR3 loop is CATARGNTGELFF. Written as DNA, the CDR3 is TGTGCCACCGCGAGAGGAAACACCGGGGAGCTGTTTTTT.

In regard to this clonotype: A much more abundant neighbour one base away suggests this may be a read error. The chain joins TRBV6-2 or TRBV6-3 to TRBJ2-1, with D perhaps TRBD1 or TRBD2 (7 bases each). The CDR3 has 18 residues. The V gene's germline CDR1 is MNHEY and CDR2 SVGEGT. CDR3 sequence reads: CASSYSIRGGEIFNEQLF. DNA for the CDR3: TGTGCCAGCAGTTACTCAATCAGGGGGGGTGAAATCTTCAATGAGCAGCTCTTC.

Many counts were recorded for this clonotype. The rearrangement joins TRBV5-1 to TRBJ2-7; D uncertain. This CDR3 has 13 residues. Per germline, CDR1 SGHRS and CDR2 YFSETQ. Trimming pared 4 bases from V and 5 bases from J, leaving 13 bases between. The CDR3 sequence: CASSMTTSNEQYF. Written as DNA, the CDR3 is TGCGCCAGCAGCATGACCACAAGCAACGAGCAGTACTTC.

This clonotype has ten or more counts. This chain uses TRBV10-3 with TRBJ2-5, with 9 bases aligning to TRBD2. The junction had 6 bases not matched to a gene; V was cut back by 0 bases and J by 4 bases. The CDR3 loop spans 16 amino acids. The germline V gene encodes CDR1 ENHRY and CDR2 SYGVKD. Here the CDR3 reads CAISESSSGTRETQYF. CDR3 DNA sequence: TGTGCCATCAGTGAGTCGTCTAGCGGGACGAGAGAGACCCAGTACTTC.

This clonotype has only a few counts. The chain combines TRBV29-1 with TRBJ2-7; 7 positions match TRBD1. This CDR3 region has 13 residues. Germline CDR1 reads SQVTM; CDR2 reads ANQGSEA. The junction had 2 bases not matched to a gene; V was cut back by 1 base and J by 2 bases. The CDR3 reads CSVEGTGAYEQYF. In DNA, the CDR3 is TGCAGCGTTGAAGGGACAGGAGCCTACGAGCAGTACTTC.

This clonotype was detected many times. The chain links TRBV2 to TRBJ2-5; 11 nucleotides align to TRBD2. CDR1 is SNHLY and CDR2 is FYNNEI in the germline V gene. The CDR3 runs 16 residues. Unmatched junction bases numbered 5, after V lost 4 bases and J lost 1 base. The CDR3 loop reads CASSVGGTSGQETQYF. In nucleotides, the CDR3 is TGTGCCAGCAGTGTAGGGGGGACTAGCGGCCAAGAGACCCAGTACTTC.

This clonotype was seen a few times. A read error may be the cause here, since a much bigger clone is one base away. A read error is likely, as this CDR3 ends without the conserved phenylalanine or tryptophan. The gene calls are TRBV20-1 and TRBJ2-3; D is uncertain. In germline, CDR1 is DFQATT, CDR2 SNEGSKA (reference sequence). There are 12 residues in the CDR3. Trimming cost V 0 bases and J 6 bases, with 7 bases left between them. CDR3 residues: CSAREPLDTQYL. The CDR3 DNA reads TGCAGTGCTAGAGAGCCGTTGGATACGCAGTATTTA.

This clonotype occurred many times. The rearrangement links TRBV29-1 to TRBJ2-1, with D possibly TRBD1 on 7 matching bases. Trimming took 2 bases from V and 4 from J, leaving 9 bases between them. Germline CDR1 and CDR2: SQVTM and ANQGSEA. This CDR3 is 13 amino acids long. The DNA for the CDR3 is TGCAGCGTTGAACAGGGGGGATACAATGAGCAGTTCTTC. Protein: CSVEQGGYNEQFF.

V is TRBV6-2 or TRBV6-3 and J is TRBJ2-1, with 10 bases fitting TRBD2. The CDR3 has 15 amino acids. The germline V gene encodes CDR1 MNHEY and CDR2 SVGEGT. V lost 5 bases and J lost 3; bases outside the gene matches: 4. The CDR3 sequence: CASSGLAENYNEQFF. The CDR3 coding sequence is TGTGCCAGCAGTGGACTAGCGGAGAACTACAATGAGCAGTTCTTC.

This clonotype was observed at least ten times. The chain couples TRBV28 to TRBJ1-1; D is uncertain. Trimming stripped 3 bases from V and 10 bases from J, with 12 bases between. Germline assignment: CDR1 MDHEN and CDR2 SYDVKM. This CDR3 is built from 12 residues. The CDR3 region is CASSFNPASAFF. The CDR3 bases are TGTGCCAGCAGTTTTAATCCGGCTTCAGCTTTCTTT. Supplemented by reference TRBV28 and TRBJ1-1, the full variable domain reads DVKVTQSSRYLVKRTGEKVFLECVQDMDHENMFWYRQDPGLGLRLIYFSYDVKMKEKGDIPEGYSVSREKKERFSLILESASTNQTSMYLCASSFNPASAFFGQGTRLTVV.

Note on this clonotype: As the CDR3 is not closed by the conserved phenylalanine or tryptophan, this likely results from a read error. V is TRBV5-1 and J is TRBJ2-7; possibly TRBD1 for D (6 bases). The CDR3 runs 13 residues. Germline V lookup: CDR1 SGHRS, CDR2 YFSETQ. V was clipped by 1 base and J by 4 bases, with 9 bases between them. The DNA for the CDR3 is TGCGCCAGCAGCTTGACAGGGAGTTACGAGCAGTACTAC. As protein: CASSLTGSYEQYY.

This clonotype has a count of ten or more. CDR3 region: CAISQQGQTYEQYF. In DNA, the CDR3 is TGTGCCATCAGCCAACAGGGGCAAACCTACGAGCAGTACTTC. The chain joins TRBV10-3 to TRBJ2-7; TRBD1 matches at 7 bases. CDR3 size: 14 residues. J gave up 2 bases and V 6 bases, and 7 bases lay outside the gene matches. The germline gives CDR1 ENHRY, CDR2 SYGVKD.

This clonotype was counted ten times or more. The chain recombines TRBV12-3 or TRBV12-4 with TRBJ2-7, with a possible D match to TRBD1 (6 bases). V lost 5 bases, J lost 7 bases, and 12 bases lay in between. CDR3 size: 12 residues. CDR3 bases: TGTGCCAGCAGTGCACCCAGGGGTGAGCAGTACTTC. Protein sequence: CASSAPRGEQYF.

This clonotype showed up many times. V usage is TRBV2 and J usage is TRBJ1-2; 9 bases are a match to TRBD1. The length of the CDR3 is 14 residues. In germline, CDR1 is SNHLY, CDR2 FYNNEI. The V segment lost 3 bases and the J segment 4 bases; nucleotides outside the gene matches: 3. The CDR3 DNA is TGTGCCAGCAGTGACGGGACAGGGATCTATGGCTACACCTTC. Residues: CASSDGTGIYGYTF.

This clonotype has at least ten counts. V gene TRBV20-1 combines with J gene TRBJ2-1; D gene uncertain. Germline V CDR1 and CDR2: DFQATT, SNEGSKA (reference sequence). Trimming removed 7 bases from V and 0 bases from J, with 22 bases in between. This CDR3 contains 17 residues. For the CDR3, the DNA is TGCAGTGGCGTAATCCCCGGACGCCGTTCCTCCTACAATGAGCAGTTCTTC. It specifies CSGVIPGRRSSYNEQFF.